The 11 T cell receptor beta chains presented below share a single source sample, sequenced in a study of T cell changes during pregnancy in multiple sclerosis. Some clones are missing from TCRdb's copy, which holds only in-frame ones; the method was immunoSEQ multiplex PCR. The table lists about 70,000 clones, less than 95% of them singletons. The input for sequencing was peripheral blood, taken in the third trimester of pregnancy. Receptors originate from a female donor with multiple sclerosis, enrolled in a pregnancy study.

The chain links TRBV5-4 to TRBJ1-4, with D perhaps matching TRBD1 (6 bases). Germline-derived CDR1 and CDR2 are SGHNT and YYREEE (reference sequence). The CDR3 totals 15 residues. Trimming took 2 bases from V and 4 from J, leaving 12 bases between them. In DNA, the CDR3 is TGTGCCAGCAGCTTCGCCGGGACAAGTAATGAAAAACTGTTTTTT. This gives the protein CASSFAGTSNEKLFF.

The chain recombines TRBV6-5 with TRBJ1-1; D is uncertain. Per germline, CDR1 MNHEY and CDR2 SVGAGI. The CDR3 contains 14 residues. V was clipped by 2 bases and J by 1 base, with 8 bases between them. In DNA form, the CDR3 reads TGTGCCAGCAGTTACCCGGGAGGGAACACTGAAGCTTTCTTT. It translates to CASSYPGGNTEAFF.

The chain couples TRBV7-6 to TRBJ2-3; TRBD2 matches at 7 bases. This CDR3 comprises 13 residues. Unmatched junction bases numbered 5, after V lost 5 bases and J lost 6 bases. CDR1 is SGHVS and CDR2 is FNYEAQ in the germline V gene. CDR3 sequence: CASSAGEGDTQYF. As DNA, the CDR3 is TGTGCCAGCAGCGCCGGGGAGGGCGATACGCAGTATTTT.

The chain employs TRBV19 and TRBJ1-1, with D tentatively TRBD1 (6 bases). V dropped 5 bases and J dropped 4 bases, with 17 bases sitting between them. The CDR3 is 15 residues long. Germline values: CDR1 LNHDA, CDR2 SQIVND (reference sequence). The CDR3 bases are TGTGCCAGTAGTCAAACAGGGTTAGTGGGCACTGAAGCTTTCTTT. It yields the protein CASSQTGLVGTEAFF. Using reference TRBV19 and TRBJ1-1 for the parts outside the CDR3, the full variable domain is DGGITQSPKYLFRKEGQNVTLSCEQNLNHDAMYWYRQDPGQGLRLIYYSQIVNDFQKGDIAEGYSVSREKKESFPLTVTSAQKNPTAFYLCASSQTGLVGTEAFFGQGTRLTVV.

This chain uses TRBV11-2 with TRBJ2-7; the D gene is possibly TRBD1 (7 bases). Germline values: CDR1 SGHAT, CDR2 FQNNGV. There are 16 residues in the CDR3. Trimming left V 1 base short and J 2 bases short, with 15 bases between. This CDR3 reads CASSLGPGGSAYEQYF. CDR3 DNA sequence: TGTGCCAGCAGCTTAGGTCCAGGGGGGTCTGCCTACGAGCAGTACTTC.

V gene TRBV9 combines with J gene TRBJ1-3, with 7 bases lining up with TRBD1. CDR1 and CDR2 (germline): SGDLS, YYNGEE. The junction had 9 bases not matched to a gene; V was cut back by 7 bases and J by 2 bases. CDR3 length: 15 amino acids. This CDR3 is CASAIVGTAGNTIYF. DNA for the CDR3: TGTGCCAGCGCCATAGTAGGGACAGCTGGAAACACCATATATTTT.

The rearrangement uses TRBV19 and TRBJ2-1, with 8 bases that match TRBD1. Germline V gives CDR1 LNHDA, CDR2 SQIVND (reference sequence). This CDR3 contains 15 residues. With 8 bases clipped from V and 5 bases from J, the junction kept 11 bases outside the gene matches. The CDR3 nucleotides are TGTGCCAGTCGTTTGCCGGGACAGGTCCACAATGAGCAGTTCTTC. It specifies CASRLPGQVHNEQFF. The full variable domain, its missing parts supplied by reference TRBV19 and TRBJ2-1, is DGGITQSPKYLFRKEGQNVTLSCEQNLNHDAMYWYRQDPGQGLRLIYYSQIVNDFQKGDIAEGYSVSREKKESFPLTVTSAQKNPTAFYLCASRLPGQVHNEQFFGPGTRLTVL.

The chain has TRBV7-2 and TRBJ2-5, with unresolved D. Trimming took off 4 bases at V and 7 bases at J, with 16 bases between the two ends. The CDR3 totals 14 residues. Germline loops: CDR1 SGHTA, CDR2 FQGNSA. The DNA for the CDR3 is TGTGCCAGCAGCTCCCAGGCGACGTTAGGGACCCAGTACTTC. It codes for CASSSQATLGTQYF.

The chain joins TRBV7-9 to TRBJ1-2; D remains unclear. CDR1 is SEHNR, CDR2 FQNEAQ, per germline (reference sequence). The CDR3 runs 13 residues. Trimming pared 5 bases from V and 2 bases from J, leaving 9 bases between. The CDR3 bases are TGTGCCAGCAGCCCCTCGTTGAACTATGGCTACACCTTC. Its protein is CASSPSLNYGYTF.

The chain joins TRBV2 to TRBJ1-4, with D hard to call. CDR1 and CDR2 from the germline V gene are SNHLY and FYNNEI. The CDR3 totals 13 residues. Trimming took 1 base from V and 8 from J, leaving 8 bases between them. This CDR3 reads CASSEVRGEKLFF. The CDR3, as DNA: TGTGCCAGCAGTGAAGTTCGGGGAGAAAAACTGTTTTTT. The whole variable domain, remainder taken from reference TRBV2 and TRBJ1-4, is EPEVTQTPSHQVTQMGQEVILRCVPISNHLYFYWYRQILGQKVEFLVSFYNNEISEKSEIFDDQFSVERPDGSNFTLKIRSTKLEDSAMYFCASSEVRGEKLFFGSGTQLSVL.

The chain links TRBV5-8 to TRBJ2-2; possibly TRBD1 for D (6 bases). This CDR3 contains 16 residues. V was pared by 1 base and J by 3 bases, with 13 bases between. Looked up from germline, CDR1 is SGHTS and CDR2 is YDEGEE. The CDR3 is CASSLLGKGDTGELFF. The CDR3 coding sequence is TGTGCCAGCAGCTTGTTGGGCAAGGGGGACACCGGGGAGCTGTTTTTT.